This T cell receptor (beta chain) was retrieved from a study of Ad26.COV2.S vaccination and SARS-CoV-2 variants. Assay used: immunoSEQ multiplex PCR; TCRdb lists only in-frame clones, some missing. The repertoire holds 300,000 to 400,000 clones, with 86% as singletons. The CDR3 has 13 residues. V lost 5 bases and J lost 1, with 9 bases in between. The germline V gene has CDR1 SGHDN and CDR2 FVKESK. Treatment meaning: over 15 received Ad26.COV2.S at low or high dose, single or two shots; about five received placebo; per-sample allocation not given. Sampling happened 63 days after the first vaccine or placebo injection.

The chain employs TRBV14 and TRBJ2-7, with D possibly being TRBD2 (5 bases). The source material was peripheral blood, sampled in a trial of Ad26.COV2.S vaccine versus placebo. This receptor was identified in a person between 18 and 65 years old who received the Ad26.COV2.S COVID-19 vaccine or a placebo. The CDR3 bases are TGTGCCAGCAGCACGGGGTTTTCCTACGAGCAGTACTTC. Residues: CASSTGFSYEQYF.